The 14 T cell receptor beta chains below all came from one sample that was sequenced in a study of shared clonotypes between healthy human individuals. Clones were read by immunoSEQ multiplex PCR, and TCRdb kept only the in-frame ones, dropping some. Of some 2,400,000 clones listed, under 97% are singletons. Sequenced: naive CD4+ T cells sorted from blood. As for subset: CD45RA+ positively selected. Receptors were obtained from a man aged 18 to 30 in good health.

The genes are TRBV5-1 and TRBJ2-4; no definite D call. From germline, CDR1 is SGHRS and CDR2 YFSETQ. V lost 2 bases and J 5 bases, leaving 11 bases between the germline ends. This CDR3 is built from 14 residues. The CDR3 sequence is CASSLGQLENIQYF. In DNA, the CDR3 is TGCGCCAGCAGCTTAGGGCAGTTGGAAAACATTCAGTACTTC.

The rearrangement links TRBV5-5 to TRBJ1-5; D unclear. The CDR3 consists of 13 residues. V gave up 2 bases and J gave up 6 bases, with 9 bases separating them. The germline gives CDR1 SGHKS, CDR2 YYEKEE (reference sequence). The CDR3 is CASSLARVQPQHF. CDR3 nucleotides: TGTGCCAGCAGCTTAGCAAGGGTTCAGCCCCAGCATTTT.

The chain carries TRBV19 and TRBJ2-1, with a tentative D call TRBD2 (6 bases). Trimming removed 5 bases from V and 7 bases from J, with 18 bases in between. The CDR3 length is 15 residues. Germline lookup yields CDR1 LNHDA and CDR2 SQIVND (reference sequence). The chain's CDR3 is CASSVLASSRNEQFF. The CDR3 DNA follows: TGTGCCAGTAGTGTACTAGCTTCTAGTCGGAATGAGCAGTTCTTC.

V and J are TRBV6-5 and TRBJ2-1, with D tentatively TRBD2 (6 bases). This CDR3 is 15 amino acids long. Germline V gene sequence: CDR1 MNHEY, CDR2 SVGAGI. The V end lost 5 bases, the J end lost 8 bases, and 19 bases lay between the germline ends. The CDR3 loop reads CASSLGTPFLYEQFF. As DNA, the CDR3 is TGTGCCAGCAGTCTCGGGACTCCCTTTTTATATGAGCAGTTCTTC.

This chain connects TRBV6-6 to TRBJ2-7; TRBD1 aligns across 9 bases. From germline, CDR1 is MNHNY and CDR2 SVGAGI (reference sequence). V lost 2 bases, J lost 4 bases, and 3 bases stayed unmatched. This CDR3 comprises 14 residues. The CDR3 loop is CASSYGDRGYEQYF. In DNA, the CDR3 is TGTGCCAGCAGTTACGGAGACAGGGGGTACGAGCAGTACTTC.

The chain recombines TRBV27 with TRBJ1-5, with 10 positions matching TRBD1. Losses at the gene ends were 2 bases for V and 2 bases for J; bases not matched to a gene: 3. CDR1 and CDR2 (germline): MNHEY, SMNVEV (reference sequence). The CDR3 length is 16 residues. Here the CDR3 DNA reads TGTGCCAGCAGTTTAGGGACAGGGGTAGGCAATCAGCCCCAGCATTTT. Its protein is CASSLGTGVGNQPQHF.

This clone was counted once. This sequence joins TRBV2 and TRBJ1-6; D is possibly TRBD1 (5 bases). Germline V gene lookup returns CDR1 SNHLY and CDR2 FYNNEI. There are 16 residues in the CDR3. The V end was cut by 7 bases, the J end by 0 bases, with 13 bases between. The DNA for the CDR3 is TGTGCCAGCAAAAGACAGACAAGCTCCTATAATTCACCCCTCCACTTT. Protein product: CASKRQTSSYNSPLHF. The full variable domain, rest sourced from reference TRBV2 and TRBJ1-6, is EPEVTQTPSHQVTQMGQEVILRCVPISNHLYFYWYRQILGQKVEFLVSFYNNEISEKSEIFDDQFSVERPDGSNFTLKIRSTKLEDSAMYFCASKRQTSSYNSPLHFGNGTRLTVT.

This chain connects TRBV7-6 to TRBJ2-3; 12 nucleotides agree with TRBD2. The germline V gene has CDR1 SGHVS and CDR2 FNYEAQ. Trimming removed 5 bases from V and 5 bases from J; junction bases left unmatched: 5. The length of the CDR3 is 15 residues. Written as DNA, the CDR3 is TGTGCCAGCAGCCCGACTAGCGGGAGTGAAGATACGCAGTATTTT. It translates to CASSPTSGSEDTQYF. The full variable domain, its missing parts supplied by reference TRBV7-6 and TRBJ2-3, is GAGVSQSPRYKVTKRGQDVALRCDPISGHVSLYWYRQALGQGPEFLTYFNYEAQQDKSGLPNDRFSAERPEGSISTLTIQRTEQRDSAMYRCASSPTSGSEDTQYFGPGTRLTVL.

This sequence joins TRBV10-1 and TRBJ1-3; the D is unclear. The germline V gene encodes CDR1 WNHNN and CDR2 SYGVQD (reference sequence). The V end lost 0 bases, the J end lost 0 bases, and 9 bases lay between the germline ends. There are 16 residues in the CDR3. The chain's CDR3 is CASSESSSDSGNTIYF. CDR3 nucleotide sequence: TGCGCCAGCAGTGAGTCGAGTTCGGACTCTGGAAACACCATATATTTT.

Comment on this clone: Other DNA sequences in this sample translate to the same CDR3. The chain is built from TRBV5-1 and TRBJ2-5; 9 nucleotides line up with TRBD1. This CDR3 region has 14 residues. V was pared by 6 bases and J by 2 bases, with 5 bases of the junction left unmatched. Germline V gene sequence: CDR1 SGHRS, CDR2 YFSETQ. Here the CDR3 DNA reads TGCGCCAGCACTACAGGGGGCTTACAAGAGACCCAGTACTTC. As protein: CASTTGGLQETQYF.

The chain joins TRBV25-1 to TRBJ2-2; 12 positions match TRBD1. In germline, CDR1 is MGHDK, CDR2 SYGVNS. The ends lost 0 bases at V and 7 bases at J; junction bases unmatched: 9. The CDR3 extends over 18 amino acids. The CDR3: CASSEYPGTGGSDGELFF. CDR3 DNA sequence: TGTGCCAGCAGTGAATACCCCGGGACAGGGGGCTCGGACGGGGAGCTGTTTTTT.

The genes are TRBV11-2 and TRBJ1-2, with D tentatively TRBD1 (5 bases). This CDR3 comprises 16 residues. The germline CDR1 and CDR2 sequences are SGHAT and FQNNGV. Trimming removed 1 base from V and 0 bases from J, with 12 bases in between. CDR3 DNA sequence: TGTGCCAGCAGCTTAGGGGAGGGGAAAGCTAACTATGGCTACACCTTC. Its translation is CASSLGEGKANYGYTF.

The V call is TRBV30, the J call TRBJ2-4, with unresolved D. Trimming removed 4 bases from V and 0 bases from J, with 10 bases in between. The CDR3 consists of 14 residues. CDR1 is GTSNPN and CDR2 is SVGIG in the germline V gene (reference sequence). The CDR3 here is CAWKASLAKNIQYF. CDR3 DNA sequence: TGTGCCTGGAAAGCTAGTCTAGCCAAAAACATTCAGTACTTC.

CDR3 sequence (DNA): TGTGCCAGCAGTTCTCCGGTCGGGCCCCAGCATTTT. It yields the protein CASSSPVGPQHF. The gene calls are TRBV27 and TRBJ1-5; D remains ambiguous. The V gene's germline CDR1 is MNHEY and CDR2 SMNVEV (reference sequence). The CDR3 is 12 residues long. V was clipped by 4 bases and J by 9 bases, with 10 bases between them.